These 25 T cell receptor beta chains were sequenced from one sample in a study of cytomegalovirus exposure and HLA in healthy donors. The study ran its PCR with 60 Vbeta and 13 Jbeta primers. The data were produced by immunoSEQ multiplex PCR, yet TCRdb's version contains in-frame clones alone and is incomplete. The repertoire includes some 170,000 clones, around 81% of them detected once, and 13% sits in the top ten. The sample taken for sequencing was PBMCs. The receptors come from a woman aged 45-59 years in good health and CMV-seronegative.

The chain couples TRBV19 to TRBJ2-7; TRBD2 matches 7 bases. Germline assignment: CDR1 LNHDA and CDR2 SQIVND (reference sequence). The CDR3 runs 14 residues. Unmatched junction bases numbered 11, after V lost 0 bases and J lost 12 bases. The CDR3 region has the DNA TGTGCCAGTAGTATAGATTCCGAGGGAGGGAAACGGTACTTC. Translating it yields CASSIDSEGGKRYF. Based on the CDR3 plus reference TRBV19 and TRBJ2-7, the full variable domain is DGGITQSPKYLFRKEGQNVTLSCEQNLNHDAMYWYRQDPGQGLRLIYYSQIVNDFQKGDIAEGYSVSREKKESFPLTVTSAQKNPTAFYLCASSIDSEGGKRYFGPGTRLTVT.

J is TRBJ2-3 and V is TRBV5-4; no clear D. The CDR3 has 15 residues. Trimming took off 0 bases at V and 0 bases at J, with 8 bases between the two ends. Germline V gives CDR1 SGHNT, CDR2 YYREEE (reference sequence). The CDR3 reads CASSLGSTSTDTQYF. In DNA, the CDR3 is TGTGCCAGCAGCTTGGGGAGCACTAGCACAGATACGCAGTATTTT.

The chain is built from TRBV4-3 and TRBJ2-2; D may be TRBD2 (5 bases). Trimming stripped 3 bases from V and 5 bases from J, with 19 bases between. CDR3 length: 17 amino acids. Germline CDR1 LGHNA, CDR2 YSLEER. The CDR3 bases are TGCGCCAGCAGCCAGGACTCGGGTCGTGGGGAGACCGGGGAGCTGTTTTTT. Its translation is CASSQDSGRGETGELFF.

This clone was seen a few times. The rearrangement links TRBV4-3 to TRBJ1-3; 7 nucleotides agree with TRBD1. This CDR3 contains 16 residues. The germline gives CDR1 LGHNA, CDR2 YSLEER. V lost 0 bases, J lost 3 bases, and 5 bases stayed unmatched. In DNA, the CDR3 is TGCGCCAGCAGCCAAGATTCAGGGGGGCTTGGAAACACCATATATTTT. As protein: CASSQDSGGLGNTIYF.

CDR3 residues: CASSQDRAGGLTFF. The DNA for the CDR3 is TGCGCCAGCAGCCAAGATCGGGCAGGGGGTTTAACTTTCTTT. The rearrangement uses TRBV4-3 and TRBJ1-1, with 7 bases aligning to TRBD1. Germline lookup yields CDR1 LGHNA and CDR2 YSLEER. This CDR3 region has 14 residues. V was pared by 0 bases and J by 12 bases, with 10 bases of the junction left unmatched.

CDR3 nucleotides: TGTGCCAGCAGCCCTAACGACCTACTAGCGGTGCGGAATGAGCAGTTCTTC. Translating gives CASSPNDLLAVRNEQFF. V is TRBV7-9 and J is TRBJ2-1; 8 bases are a match to TRBD2. J gave up 7 bases and V 5 bases, and 16 bases lay outside the gene matches. Germline V CDR1 and CDR2: SEHNR, FQNEAQ (reference sequence). CDR3 length: 17 residues. The full variable domain, its missing parts supplied by reference TRBV7-9 and TRBJ2-1, is DTGVSQNPRHKITKRGQNVTFRCDPISEHNRLYWYRQTLGQGPEFLTYFQNEAQLEKSRLLSDRFSAERPKGSFSTLEIQRTEQGDSAMYLCASSPNDLLAVRNEQFFGPGTRLTVL.

The rearrangement uses TRBV21-1 and TRBJ1-5. TRBV21-1 is a recognized pseudogene. This CDR3 has 11 residues. CDR3 sequence reads: CDWGGVGPQHF. CDR3 DNA sequence: TGTGATTGGGGGGGGGTCGGGCCCCAGCATTTT.

The rearrangement joins TRBV5-1 to TRBJ1-2, with 9 nucleotides matching TRBD1. J gave up 6 bases and V 2 bases, and 5 bases lay outside the gene matches. CDR3 length equals 14 residues. Germline V gives CDR1 SGHRS, CDR2 YFSETQ. CDR3 DNA sequence: TGCGCCAGCAGCTTAACGGGACAGGGCCATGGCTACACCTTC. This translates into CASSLTGQGHGYTF.

The chain joins TRBV2 to TRBJ2-2; D is unclear. V was shortened by 8 bases and J by 1 base, with 11 bases between the two germline ends. The CDR3 consists of 14 residues. Germline assignment: CDR1 SNHLY and CDR2 FYNNEI. The CDR3, as DNA: TGTGCCAGCCAGAGCGTAGAGAACACCGGGGAGCTGTTTTTT. Its translation is CASQSVENTGELFF.

The chain joins TRBV29-1 to TRBJ1-2; no reliable D call. Germline V gives CDR1 SQVTM, CDR2 ANQGSEA. The V and J ends lost 3 bases and 1 base respectively, with 12 bases between them. The CDR3 runs 14 residues. The CDR3 reads CSVDLAGINYGYTF. In nucleotides, the CDR3 is TGCAGCGTTGACTTGGCGGGGATTAACTATGGCTACACCTTC.

CDR3 sequence reads: CASSLRYSGSYNEQFF. CDR3 in DNA: TGTGCCAGCAGCTTACGTTATAGCGGCTCCTACAATGAGCAGTTCTTC. This sequence joins TRBV7-9 and TRBJ2-1; TRBD2 might be the D (6 bases). Trimming removed 2 bases at V and 0 bases at J, with 11 bases between. The germline gives CDR1 SEHNR, CDR2 FQNEAQ (reference sequence). The CDR3 runs to 16 residues.

The V call is TRBV18, the J call TRBJ2-2; the D is unclear. This CDR3 is built from 15 residues. Trimming took off 2 bases at V and 2 bases at J, with 9 bases between the two ends. CDR1 and CDR2 from the germline V gene are KGHSH and LQKENI. The DNA of the CDR3 is TGTGCCAGCTCACCAATAGCTTCTAACACCGGGGAGCTGTTTTTT. Protein: CASSPIASNTGELFF.

A few counts support this clone. V usage is TRBV4-3 and J usage is TRBJ2-7; D ambiguous. With 0 bases removed from V and 6 bases from J, the gap between germline ends came to 12 bases. This CDR3 has 14 residues. Germline loops: CDR1 LGHNA, CDR2 YSLEER. In DNA, the CDR3 is TGCGCCAGCAGCCAAGATCTTCGACAAGTCGAGCAGTACTTC. It is translated as CASSQDLRQVEQYF.

V gene TRBV7-9 combines with J gene TRBJ2-5; 10 nucleotides align to TRBD1. With 4 bases clipped from V and 0 bases from J, the junction kept 8 bases outside the gene matches. The CDR3 consists of 17 residues. Germline-derived CDR1 and CDR2 are SEHNR and FQNEAQ (reference sequence). CDR3 sequence (DNA): TGTGCCAGCAGCTCGACAATGGGACAGGGGTACCAAGAGACCCAGTACTTC. Amino acid sequence: CASSSTMGQGYQETQYF.

The chain combines TRBV7-6 with TRBJ2-1, with TRBD2 matching over 7 bases. The length of the CDR3 is 15 residues. V was clipped by 5 bases and J by 7 bases; unmatched bases: 11. The V gene's germline CDR1 is SGHVS and CDR2 FNYEAQ. In DNA form, the CDR3 reads TGTGCCAGCAGCCCCGCCTATGGCGGGAGTAATGAGCAGTTCTTC. Translation gives CASSPAYGGSNEQFF.

V usage is TRBV13 and J usage is TRBJ2-1, with D tentatively TRBD2 (5 bases). The CDR3 contains 13 residues. Germline V gives CDR1 PRHDT, CDR2 FYEKMQ (reference sequence). The ends were cut back, 4 bases at V and 5 bases at J, with 9 bases in the middle. The CDR3 loop reads CASSSGFDNEQFF. CDR3 coding DNA: TGTGCCAGCAGCTCGGGGTTCGACAATGAGCAGTTCTTC.

The CDR3 DNA follows: TGTGCCAGTAACCCAAGGACAGGGGAAAACCTCCACTTT. It translates to CASNPRTGENLHF. The chain has TRBV19 and TRBJ1-6; 9 bases line up with TRBD1. The CDR3 sequence is 13 residues long. Germline V gene lookup returns CDR1 LNHDA and CDR2 SQIVND (reference sequence). After removal of 7 bases from V and 15 bases from J, the junction contained 10 bases not matched to a gene.

This clone was detected only once. V is TRBV19 and J is TRBJ2-3; TRBD2 matches 11 bases. V gave up 2 bases and J gave up 2 bases; unmatched junction bases: 18. The CDR3 runs 21 residues. The germline V gene encodes CDR1 LNHDA and CDR2 SQIVND (reference sequence). CDR3 bases: TGTGCCAGTAGTATACATCGACTAGCGGGACACAGTCCCGTTATCACAGATACGCAGTATTTT. Translation gives CASSIHRLAGHSPVITDTQYF.

This rearrangement joins TRBV11-3 to TRBJ2-7; 8 bases are shared with TRBD2. Germline V lookup: CDR1 SGHNT, CDR2 YENEEA. CDR3 length: 15 amino acids. J gave up 4 bases and V 5 bases, and 10 bases lay outside the gene matches. The CDR3 nucleotides read TGTGCCAGCAGCCCCCATAGCGGGGCGACTTACGAGCAGTACTTC. Encoded protein: CASSPHSGATYEQYF.

The chain has TRBV13 and TRBJ2-2, with TRBD1 matching over 8 bases. Germline lookup yields CDR1 PRHDT and CDR2 FYEKMQ (reference sequence). CDR3 length: 16 residues. V gave up 5 bases and J gave up 6 bases; unmatched junction bases: 11. CDR3: CASSPPRGRFPGELFF. CDR3 bases: TGTGCCAGCAGCCCCCCCAGGGGGCGATTCCCCGGGGAGCTGTTTTTT.

In DNA, the CDR3 is TGCAGCGTTGAACTCGGGACAGATGGAAACACCATATATTTT. As protein: CSVELGTDGNTIYF. The V call is TRBV29-1, the J call TRBJ1-3; TRBD1 aligns across 7 bases. V dropped 2 bases and J dropped 3; count of bases not matched to a gene: 4. Per the germline V gene, CDR1 is SQVTM and CDR2 is ANQGSEA. This CDR3 comprises 14 residues.

The V call is TRBV19, the J call TRBJ2-7; 7 bases are a match to TRBD2. The CDR3 covers 13 residues. V lost 6 bases and J lost 5; bases outside the gene matches: 7. Germline V lookup: CDR1 LNHDA, CDR2 SQIVND (reference sequence). CDR3 in amino acids: CASRGRGRDEQYF. CDR3 bases: TGTGCCAGTAGGGGGAGGGGCAGGGACGAGCAGTACTTC.

V usage is TRBV4-1 and J usage is TRBJ2-2; D is unclear. The CDR3 totals 15 residues. V gave up 0 bases and J gave up 2 bases, with 7 bases separating them. Germline CDR1 MGHRA, CDR2 YSYEKL. The CDR3 DNA is TGCGCCAGCAGCCAAGAGGGCACTAACACCGGGGAGCTGTTTTTT. Translating it yields CASSQEGTNTGELFF.

This clone was picked up a small number of times. The CDR3 here is CASIHGPGSSYEQYF. Here the CDR3 DNA reads TGTGCCAGCATCCACGGGCCGGGGAGCTCCTACGAGCAGTACTTC. This chain uses TRBV6-6 with TRBJ2-7; D might be TRBD2 (5 bases). Trimming took 7 bases from V and 0 from J, leaving 16 bases between them. The CDR3 loop spans 15 amino acids. Germline V CDR1 and CDR2: MNHNY, SVGAGI (reference sequence).

The rearrangement links TRBV11-2 to TRBJ1-1; the D gene is possibly TRBD1 (5 bases). CDR1 and CDR2 (germline): SGHAT, FQNNGV. Trimming took off 0 bases at V and 3 bases at J, with 8 bases between the two ends. The CDR3 is 14 residues long. CDR3 region: CASSLDGGDTEAFF. The CDR3 DNA reads TGTGCCAGCAGCTTAGATGGAGGGGACACTGAAGCTTTCTTT.